The clone carrying this T cell receptor (beta chain) has only a few counts. The repertoire was sequenced with immunoSEQ multiplex PCR; TCRdb's copy has only in-frame clones and lacks some. Of 76,000 or so clones detected, 90% to 95% appear once; the ten largest clones hold 0.2% to 0.3%. This specimen belongs to a study of technical replicates of blood from a handful of donors. V gave up 5 bases and J gave up 8 bases; unmatched junction bases: 12. This CDR3 comprises 15 residues. The germline V gene has CDR1 MNHEY and CDR2 SMNVEV (reference sequence). This rearrangement joins TRBV27 to TRBJ1-1; 9 nucleotides agree with TRBD1. The TCR originated in a human donor in good health. Sequencing input: T cells isolated from PBMCs. The CDR3: CASSQERGQGLEAFF. The CDR3 bases are TGTGCCAGCAGTCAAGAGAGGGGACAGGGACTGGAAGCTTTCTTT.